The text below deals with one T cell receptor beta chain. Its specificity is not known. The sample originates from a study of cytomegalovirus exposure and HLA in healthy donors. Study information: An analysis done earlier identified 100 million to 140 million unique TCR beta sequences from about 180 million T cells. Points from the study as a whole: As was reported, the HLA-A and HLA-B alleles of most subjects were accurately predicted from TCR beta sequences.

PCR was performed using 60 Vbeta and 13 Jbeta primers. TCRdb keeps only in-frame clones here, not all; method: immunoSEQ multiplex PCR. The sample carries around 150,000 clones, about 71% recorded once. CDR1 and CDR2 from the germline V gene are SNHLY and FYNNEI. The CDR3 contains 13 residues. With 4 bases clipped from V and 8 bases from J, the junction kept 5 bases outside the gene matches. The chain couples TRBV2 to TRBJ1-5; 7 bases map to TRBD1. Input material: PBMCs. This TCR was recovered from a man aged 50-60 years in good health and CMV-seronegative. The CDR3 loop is CASSGQGYEPQHF. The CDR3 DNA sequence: TGTGCCAGCAGTGGACAGGGTTATGAGCCCCAGCATTTT.